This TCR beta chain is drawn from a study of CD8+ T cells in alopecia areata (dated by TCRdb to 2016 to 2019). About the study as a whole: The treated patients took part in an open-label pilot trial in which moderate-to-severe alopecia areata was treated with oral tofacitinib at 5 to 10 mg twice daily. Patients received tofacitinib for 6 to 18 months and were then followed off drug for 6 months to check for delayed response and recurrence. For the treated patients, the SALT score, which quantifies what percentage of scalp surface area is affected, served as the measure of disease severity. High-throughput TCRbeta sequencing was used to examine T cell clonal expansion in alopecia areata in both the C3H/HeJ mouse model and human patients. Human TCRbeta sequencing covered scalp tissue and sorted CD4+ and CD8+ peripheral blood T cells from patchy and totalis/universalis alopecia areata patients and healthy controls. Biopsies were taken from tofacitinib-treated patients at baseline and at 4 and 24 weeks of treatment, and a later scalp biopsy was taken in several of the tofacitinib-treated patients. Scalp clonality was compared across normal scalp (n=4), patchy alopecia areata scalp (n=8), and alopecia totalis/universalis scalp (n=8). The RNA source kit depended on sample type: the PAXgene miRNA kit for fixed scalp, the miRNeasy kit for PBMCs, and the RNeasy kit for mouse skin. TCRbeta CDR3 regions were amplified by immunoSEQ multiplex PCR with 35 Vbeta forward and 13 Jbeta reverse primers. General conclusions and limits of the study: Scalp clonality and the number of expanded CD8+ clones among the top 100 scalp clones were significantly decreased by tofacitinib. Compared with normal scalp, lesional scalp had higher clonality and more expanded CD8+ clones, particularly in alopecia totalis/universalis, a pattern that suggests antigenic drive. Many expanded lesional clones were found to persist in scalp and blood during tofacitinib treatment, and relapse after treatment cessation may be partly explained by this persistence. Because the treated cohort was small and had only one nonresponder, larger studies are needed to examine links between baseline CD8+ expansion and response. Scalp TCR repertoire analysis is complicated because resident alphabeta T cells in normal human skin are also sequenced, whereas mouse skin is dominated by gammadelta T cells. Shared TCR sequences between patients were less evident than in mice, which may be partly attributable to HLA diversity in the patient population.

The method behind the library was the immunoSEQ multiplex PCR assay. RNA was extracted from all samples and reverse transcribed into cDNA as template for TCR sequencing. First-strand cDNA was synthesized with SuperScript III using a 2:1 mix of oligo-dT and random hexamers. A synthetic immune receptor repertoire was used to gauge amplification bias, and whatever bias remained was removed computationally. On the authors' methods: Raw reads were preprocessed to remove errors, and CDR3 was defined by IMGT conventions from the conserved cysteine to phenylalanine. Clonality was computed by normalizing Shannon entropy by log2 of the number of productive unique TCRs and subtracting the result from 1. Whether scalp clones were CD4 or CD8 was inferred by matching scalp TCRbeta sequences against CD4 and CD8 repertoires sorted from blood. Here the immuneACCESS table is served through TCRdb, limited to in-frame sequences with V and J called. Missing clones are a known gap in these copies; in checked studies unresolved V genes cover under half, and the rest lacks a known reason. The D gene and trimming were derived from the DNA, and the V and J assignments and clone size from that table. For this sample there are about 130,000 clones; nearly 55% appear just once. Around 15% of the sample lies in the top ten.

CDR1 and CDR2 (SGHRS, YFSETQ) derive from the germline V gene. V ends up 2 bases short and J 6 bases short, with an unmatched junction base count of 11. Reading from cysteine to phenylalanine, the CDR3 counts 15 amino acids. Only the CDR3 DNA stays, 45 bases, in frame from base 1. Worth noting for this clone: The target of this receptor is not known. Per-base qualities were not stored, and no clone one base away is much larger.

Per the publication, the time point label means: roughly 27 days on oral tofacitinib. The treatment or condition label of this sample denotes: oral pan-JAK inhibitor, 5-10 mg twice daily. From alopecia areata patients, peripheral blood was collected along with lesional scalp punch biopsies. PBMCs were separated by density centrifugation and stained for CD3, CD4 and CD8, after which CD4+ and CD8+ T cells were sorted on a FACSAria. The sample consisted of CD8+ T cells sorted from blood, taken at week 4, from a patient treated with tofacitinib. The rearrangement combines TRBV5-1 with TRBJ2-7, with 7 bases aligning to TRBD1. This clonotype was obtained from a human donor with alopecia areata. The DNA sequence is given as TGCGCCAGCAGCTTTGGGACAGCCTATTACGGCGAGCAGTACTTC. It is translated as CASSFGTAYYGEQYF.